The clone carrying this TCR beta chain was counted once. Enrollment of patients from Seattle took place during active infection, with longitudinal follow-up. The data were taken from a study of blood T cell repertoires in COVID-19. Original processing notes: Reference gene primers were amplified, and this amplification served to estimate nucleated cell counts. Repertoires were generated with immunoSEQ multiplex PCR, while TCRdb's copy carries only in-frame clones and drops some. For V, J and clone size, that table is used; D and trimming come from the DNA. The sample yields roughly 250,000 clones, about 80% seen once. Germline CDR1 and CDR2: GTSNPN and SVGIG (reference sequence). After removal of 1 base from V and 3 bases from J, the junction contained 7 bases not matched to a gene. CDR3 length: 15 amino acids.

The sample consisted of peripheral blood. The chain carries TRBV30 and TRBJ2-5, with 8 bases fitting TRBD1. This TCR was sampled from a person between 65 and 79 years old with COVID-19, enrolled during active disease. CDR3 protein: CAWSAATGAKETQYF. CDR3 coding DNA: TGTGCCTGGAGTGCGGCGACAGGGGCGAAAGAGACCCAGTACTTC.